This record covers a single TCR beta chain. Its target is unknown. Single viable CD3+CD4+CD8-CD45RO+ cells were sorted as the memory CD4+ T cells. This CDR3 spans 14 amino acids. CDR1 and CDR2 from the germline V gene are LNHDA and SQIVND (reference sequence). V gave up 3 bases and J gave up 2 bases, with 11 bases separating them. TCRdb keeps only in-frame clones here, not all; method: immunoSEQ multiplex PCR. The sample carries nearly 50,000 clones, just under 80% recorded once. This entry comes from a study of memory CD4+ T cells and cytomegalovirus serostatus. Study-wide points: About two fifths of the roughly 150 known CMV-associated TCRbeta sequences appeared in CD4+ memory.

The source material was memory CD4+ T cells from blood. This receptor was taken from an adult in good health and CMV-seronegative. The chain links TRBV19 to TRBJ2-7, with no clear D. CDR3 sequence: CASSIQATTYEQYF. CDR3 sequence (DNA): TGTGCCAGTAGTATTCAGGCCACCACCTACGAGCAGTACTTC.